Sequencing of this TCR beta chain was carried out in a study of blood T cells in healthy people across ages. General observations from the study: Versus aged donors, long-lived donors had higher diversity and more naive CD4+ cells. Naive T cell percentage and TCR beta diversity correlated strongly.

Combining a sample-barcoded 5' primer with a J-beta primer mix, a second PCR ran for roughly 7 to 12 cycles. TCRdb reprocessed the 5' RACE reads via MiXCR and lists one record per CDR3 protein. Here the sample spans approximately 800,000 distinct CDR3 sequences, more than 25% being singletons. About this clonotype itself: Its antigen remains unknown.

Each donor's blood draw was 7.5 to 10 milliliters of peripheral blood. V was pared by 5 bases and J by 2 bases, with 9 bases between. The germline V gene has CDR1 SQVTM and CDR2 ANQGSEA. CDR3 length equals 13 residues. The same sample was also studied in work on T cells of mothers and their children.

This clonotype was sampled from a boy aged 5-17 years in good health. The chain joins TRBV29-1 to TRBJ2-2; tentatively, D is TRBD1 (5 bases). Specimen: blood. CDR3: CSVSRANTGELFF. The DNA of the CDR3 is TGCAGCGTTTCCAGGGCTAACACCGGGGAGCTGTTTTTT.